This TCR beta chain is from a study of beta chain features in type 1 diabetes. CD45RO/CCR7/CD25/CD127/CD95/CD27 sorting isolated CD4+ naive, central memory, regulatory and stem cell-like memory cells. Every bit of the isolated RNA underwent reverse transcription, so sequencing read expressed TCRB transcripts. Data came from immunoSEQ multiplex PCR; TCRdb stores just in-frame clones and leaves some out. Of 240,000 or so clones listed, roughly two thirds are singletons. Study-level points and caveats: When Type 1 diabetes patients were examined, their TCRB CDR3s proved moderately but significantly shorter in all four CD4+ subsets. The naive, central memory and Treg TCRB repertoires of patients appeared to be more similar to one another than those of healthy donors.

This clone was counted between two and nine times. Its target is unknown. Sequences were obtained from naive CD4+ T cells from blood. The origin of this receptor is a man in his thirties or forties in good health.

CDR3 DNA sequence: TGCAGCGTGCAAACCACAGGGAGGCCCAACTATGGCTACACCTTC. The encoded protein is CSVQTTGRPNYGYTF. The V call is TRBV29-1, the J call TRBJ1-2, with D perhaps matching TRBD1 (6 bases). CDR1 is SQVTM, CDR2 ANQGSEA, per germline. V dropped 6 bases and J dropped 2 bases, with 19 bases sitting between them. The CDR3 extends over 15 amino acids. The complete variable domain, with remaining parts taken from reference TRBV29-1 and TRBJ1-2, reads SAVISQKPSRDICQRGTSLTIQCQVDSQVTMMFWYRQQPGQSLTLIATANQGSEATYESGFVIDKFPISRPNLTFSTLTVSNMSPEDSSIYLCSVQTTGRPNYGYTFGSGTRLTVV.